The T cell receptor (beta chain) described here comes from a study of T cell responses to AZD1222 COVID-19 vaccine. Findings of the study overall: The sample set comprised mostly white British donors with more females, and clonal diversity was possibly underestimated.

Per the germline V gene, CDR1 is SGHRS and CDR2 is YFSETQ. The CDR3 is 15 residues long. With 1 base removed from V and 7 bases from J, the gap between germline ends came to 12 bases. Sequencing used immunoSEQ multiplex PCR; TCRdb keeps in-frame clones, though not all of them. The table includes 75,000 to 90,000 clones, 70% to 90% detected once. Comment on this clone: Its antigen is not identified.

The source material was peripheral blood, sampled 28 days after the second AZD1222 dose. The clonotype originates from an adult who received the AZD1222 COVID-19 vaccine. The chain employs TRBV5-1 and TRBJ1-6, with unresolved D. CDR3 nucleotides: TGCGCCAGCAGCTTGTCTCAGATTTCAAATTCACCCCTCCACTTT. Encoded protein: CASSLSQISNSPLHF.